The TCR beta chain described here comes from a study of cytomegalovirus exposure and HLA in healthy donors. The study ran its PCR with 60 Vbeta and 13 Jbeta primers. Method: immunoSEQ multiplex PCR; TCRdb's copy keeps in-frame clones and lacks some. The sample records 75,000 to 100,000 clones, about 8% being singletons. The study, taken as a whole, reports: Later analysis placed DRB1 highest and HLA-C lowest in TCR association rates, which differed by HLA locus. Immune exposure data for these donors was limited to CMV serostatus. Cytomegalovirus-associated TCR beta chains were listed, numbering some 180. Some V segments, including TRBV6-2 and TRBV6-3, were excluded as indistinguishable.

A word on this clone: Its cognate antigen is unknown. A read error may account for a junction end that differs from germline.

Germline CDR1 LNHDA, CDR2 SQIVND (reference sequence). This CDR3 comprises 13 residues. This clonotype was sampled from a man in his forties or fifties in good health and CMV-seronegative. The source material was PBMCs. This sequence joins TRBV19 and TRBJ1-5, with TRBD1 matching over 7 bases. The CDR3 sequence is CASSIDRGKPQNF. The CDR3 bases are TGTGCCAGTAGTATAGACAGGGGGAAGCCCCAGAATTTT.